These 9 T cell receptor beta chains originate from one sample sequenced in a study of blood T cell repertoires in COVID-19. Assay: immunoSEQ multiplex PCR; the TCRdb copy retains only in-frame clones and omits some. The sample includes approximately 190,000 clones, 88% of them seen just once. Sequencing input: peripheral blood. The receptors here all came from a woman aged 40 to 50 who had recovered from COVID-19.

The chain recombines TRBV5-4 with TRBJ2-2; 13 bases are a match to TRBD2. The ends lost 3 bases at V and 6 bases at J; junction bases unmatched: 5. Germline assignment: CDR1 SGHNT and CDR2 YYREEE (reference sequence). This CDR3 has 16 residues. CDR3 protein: CASSSGLAGAAGELFF. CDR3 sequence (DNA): TGTGCCAGCAGCTCTGGACTAGCGGGAGCTGCCGGGGAGCTGTTTTTT.

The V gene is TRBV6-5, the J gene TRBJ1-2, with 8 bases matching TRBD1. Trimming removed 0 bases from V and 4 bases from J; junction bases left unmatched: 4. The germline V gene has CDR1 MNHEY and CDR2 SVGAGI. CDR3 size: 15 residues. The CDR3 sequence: CASSYSQGVGYGYTF. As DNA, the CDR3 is TGTGCCAGCAGTTACTCACAGGGGGTTGGCTATGGCTACACCTTC.

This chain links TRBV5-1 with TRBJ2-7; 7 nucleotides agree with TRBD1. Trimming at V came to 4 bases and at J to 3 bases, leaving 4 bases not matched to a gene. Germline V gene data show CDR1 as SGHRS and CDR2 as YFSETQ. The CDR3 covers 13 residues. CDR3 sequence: CASSPGDSYEQYF. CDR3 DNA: TGCGCCAGCAGCCCCGGGGACAGCTACGAGCAGTACTTC.

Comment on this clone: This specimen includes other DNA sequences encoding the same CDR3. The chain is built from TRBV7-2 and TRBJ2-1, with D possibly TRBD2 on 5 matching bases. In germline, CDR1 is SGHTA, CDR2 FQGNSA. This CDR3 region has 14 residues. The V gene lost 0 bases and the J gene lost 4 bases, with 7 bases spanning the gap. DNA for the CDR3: TGTGCCAGCAGCTTAGCGCCGGGATACAATGAGCAGTTCTTC. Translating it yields CASSLAPGYNEQFF.

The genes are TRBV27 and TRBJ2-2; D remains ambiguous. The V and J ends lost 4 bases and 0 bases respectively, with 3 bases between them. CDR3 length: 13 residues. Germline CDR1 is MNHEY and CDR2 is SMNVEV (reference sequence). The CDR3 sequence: CASSSSNTGELFF. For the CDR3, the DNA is TGTGCCAGCAGTTCGTCGAACACCGGGGAGCTGTTTTTT.

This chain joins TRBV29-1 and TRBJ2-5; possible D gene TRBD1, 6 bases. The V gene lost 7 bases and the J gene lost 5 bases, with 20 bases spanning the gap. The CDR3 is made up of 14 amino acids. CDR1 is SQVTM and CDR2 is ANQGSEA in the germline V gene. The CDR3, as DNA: TGCAGCGGGTCACCGGGACAAGGGGCGGAGACCCAGTACTTC. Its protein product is CSGSPGQGAETQYF.

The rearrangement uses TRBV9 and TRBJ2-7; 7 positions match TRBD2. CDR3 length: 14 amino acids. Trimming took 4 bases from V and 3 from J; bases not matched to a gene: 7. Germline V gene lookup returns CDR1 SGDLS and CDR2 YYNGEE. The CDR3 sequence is CASSPGTIVYEQYF. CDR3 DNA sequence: TGTGCCAGCAGCCCCGGGACTATTGTCTACGAGCAGTACTTC.

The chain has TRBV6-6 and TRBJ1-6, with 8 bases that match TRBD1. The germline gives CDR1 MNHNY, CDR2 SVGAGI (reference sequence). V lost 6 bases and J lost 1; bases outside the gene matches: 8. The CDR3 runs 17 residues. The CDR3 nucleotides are TGTGCCAGCAGCCGAACAGGGGGTTCTTCCTATAATTCACCCCTCCACTTT. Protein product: CASSRTGGSSYNSPLHF.

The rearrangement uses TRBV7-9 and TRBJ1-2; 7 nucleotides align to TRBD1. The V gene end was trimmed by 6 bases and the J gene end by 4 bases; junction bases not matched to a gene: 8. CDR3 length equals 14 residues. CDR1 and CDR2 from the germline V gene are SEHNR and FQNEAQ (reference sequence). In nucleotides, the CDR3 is TGTGCCAGCAGTCTAACCCGGGACAGCTATGGCTACACCTTC. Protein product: CASSLTRDSYGYTF.